The T cell receptor beta chain under discussion was sequenced for a study of shared clonotypes between healthy human individuals. Whole-study findings and limits: A generally larger estimated richness was seen in naive subsets than in memory subsets.

The repertoire was sequenced with immunoSEQ multiplex PCR; TCRdb's copy has only in-frame clones and lacks some. The sample lists around 2.5 million clones, 90% to 95% occurring once. The CDR3 loop spans 15 amino acids. V was cut by 6 bases and J by 6 bases, with 21 bases left in between. Germline V gene sequence: CDR1 MNHNS, CDR2 SASEGT. A remark on this clone: Its antigen is undetermined.

Sample: naive CD4+ T cells from PBMCs. Subset specified: CD45RA+ positively selected. The clonotype originates from a man younger than 35 in good health. Some clones in this sample may be carry-over from other donors' samples. The chain recombines TRBV6-1 with TRBJ2-7, with D perhaps TRBD1 (6 bases). The CDR3 loop is CASRVRDTTLSEQYF. The DNA for the CDR3 is TGTGCCAGCAGGGTCCGGGACACAACTTTGTCCGAGCAGTACTTC.